The T cell receptor beta chain under discussion was sequenced for a study of OX40 agonist ivuxolimab in advanced cancers. Overall study context: Clinicians treated patients with ivuxolimab, an agonistic anti-OX40 (CD134) antibody. Eligibility admitted prior anti-PD-1, anti-PD-L1 or anti-CTLA-4 therapy; around 42% had some. General observations from the study: On average, a greater number of expanded clones characterised CD8+ T cells relative to CD4+.

In the case of this clone: Its specificity is not known.

Profiled with immunoSEQ multiplex PCR; TCRdb holds only in-frame clones, not every one. The data show almost 70,000 clones, approximately 80% seen once. Trimming shortened V by 11 bases and J by 4 bases, and 14 bases separated the two germline ends. Germline V gene lookup returns CDR1 MNHNS and CDR2 SASEGT. The CDR3 contains 12 residues. This specimen consisted of CD4+ or CD8+ T cells sorted from blood, obtained in a trial of the OX40 agonist ivuxolimab. The chain uses TRBV6-1 and TRBJ1-2; the D gene is possibly TRBD1 (5 bases). The TCR was taken from an adult with an advanced solid tumor such as melanoma, head and neck, liver or kidney cancer. The CDR3 protein is CALTGTAYGYTF. In DNA, the CDR3 is TGTGCCCTAACCGGGACGGCCTATGGCTACACCTTC.